The rows below give T cell receptor beta chains drawn from one sample of a study of CD8 T cells in Susac syndrome. TCRdb processed the immunoSEQ multiplex PCR reads anew with MiXCR; each CDR3 protein has one entry. Here the sample spans about 160,000 distinct CDR3 sequences, more than 95% being singletons. Sequencing was carried out using CD4+ T cells from PBMCs. The receptors derive from a human donor with Susac syndrome. CDR3s include the opening cysteine and the closing phenylalanine or tryptophan. Each record gives: clone size, J gene, V gene, D gene, CDR3 DNA, CDR3 protein. A D gene is named only where the DNA matches it firmly. Clone size, where shown, is once, few, many, or a class for clones that have expanded.

size: once
J: TRBJ1-2
V: TRBV5-1
D: -
DNA: TGCGCCAGCAGCCCCCGGGACACATACTATGGCTACACCTTC
CDR3: CASSPRDTYYGYTF

size: -
J: TRBJ2-3
V: TRBV23-1
D: -
DNA: TGCGCCAGCAGTCAATCCGAGTCCTGTACTAGCACAGATACGCAGTATTTT
CDR3: CASSQSESCTSTDTQYF

size: -
J: TRBJ2-1
V: TRBV6-2/TRBV6-3
D: -
DNA: TGTGCCAGCAGTTACCGGTCGGGGGGCCCAAACTACAATGAGCAGTTCTTC
CDR3: CASSYRSGGPNYNEQFF

size: -
J: TRBJ2-1
V: TRBV6-2/TRBV6-3
D: -
DNA: TGTGCCAGCAGTTACTTTTCGGGGCCCACCTTCAATGAGCAGTTCTTC
CDR3: CASSYFSGPTFNEQFF

size: -
J: TRBJ2-4
V: TRBV6-2/TRBV6-3
D: TRBD2
DNA: TGTGCCAGCAGAGCGGGAAGAAACATTCAGTACTTC
CDR3: CASRAGRNIQYF

size: -
J: TRBJ1-5
V: TRBV4-3
D: TRBD1
DNA: TGCGCCAGCAGCCAAGAGACAGGGGACTTGCTCTGCAATCAGCCCCAGCATTTT
CDR3: CASSQETGDLLCNQPQHF

size: -
J: TRBJ2-1
V: TRBV6-6
D: -
DNA: TGTGCCAACAGTCCAGAATCTCTTGAGCAGTTCTTC
CDR3: CANSPESLEQFF

size: -
J: TRBJ2-2
V: TRBV3-1
D: -
DNA: TGTGCCAGCAGCCTTCGCCTGAACACCGGGGAGCTGTTTTTT
CDR3: CASSLRLNTGELFF

size: few
J: TRBJ2-7
V: TRBV2
D: -
DNA: TGTGCCAGCAGTGGGGATTCCTACGAGCAGTACTTC
CDR3: CASSGDSYEQYF

size: -
J: TRBJ2-3
V: TRBV6-2/TRBV6-3
D: -
DNA: TGTGCCAGCAGTTACGGGGTCCATACGCAGTATTTT
CDR3: CASSYGVHTQYF

size: -
J: TRBJ2-3
V: TRBV15
D: -
DNA: TGTGCCACCAGCAGGGATGCGGGGCCGGATACGCAGTATTTT
CDR3: CATSRDAGPDTQYF

size: -
J: TRBJ2-4
V: TRBV30
D: -
DNA: TGTGCCTGGAGTAGCGCACTAGCCAAAAACATTCAGTACTTC
CDR3: CAWSSALAKNIQYF

size: -
J: TRBJ1-4
V: TRBV20-1
D: -
DNA: TGCAGTGCTAGAGCCCCGGATGGGCAGGGAGGCGAAAAACTGTTTTTT
CDR3: CSARAPDGQGGEKLFF

size: -
J: TRBJ2-7
V: TRBV20-1
D: -
DNA: TGCAGTGCTAGAGGTAATCCCCGCGATCCCAGTCCCTACGAGCAGTACTTC
CDR3: CSARGNPRDPSPYEQYF

size: -
J: TRBJ1-3
V: TRBV5-6
D: -
DNA: TGTGCCAGCAGCTCTGGACCGGGGACCTTTGGAAACACCATATATTTT
CDR3: CASSSGPGTFGNTIYF

size: -
J: TRBJ1-4
V: TRBV4-3
D: -
DNA: TGCGCCAGCAGCCAAGATGGAGAAGCGGCTAATGAAAAACTGTTTTTT
CDR3: CASSQDGEAANEKLFF

size: -
J: TRBJ2-5
V: TRBV18
D: -
DNA: TGTGCCAGCTCACCAAGTGCCGGAAAAGAGACCCAGTACTTC
CDR3: CASSPSAGKETQYF

size: -
J: TRBJ1-5
V: TRBV4-2
D: -
DNA: TGTGCCAGCAGGCGATTGGGCACGGGGCAGCCCCAGCATTTT
CDR3: CASRRLGTGQPQHF

size: -
J: TRBJ1-5
V: TRBV20-1
D: -
DNA: TGCAGTGCTAGTTGGCAGGGAGGTCAGCCCCAGCATTTT
CDR3: CSASWQGGQPQHF

size: -
J: TRBJ1-2
V: TRBV29-1
D: -
DNA: TGCAGCGTTGAAGAGGATACCTATGGCTACACCTTC
CDR3: CSVEEDTYGYTF

size: -
J: TRBJ1-1
V: TRBV29-1
D: -
DNA: TGCAGCGTTAAGACGGCCAACACTGAAGCTTTCTTT
CDR3: CSVKTANTEAFF

size: -
J: TRBJ1-4
V: TRBV29-1
D: -
DNA: TGCAGCGCCGCACAAGAGGGGGGGGAAAAACTGTTTTTT
CDR3: CSAAQEGGEKLFF

size: once
J: TRBJ2-4
V: TRBV12-3/TRBV12-4
D: TRBD1
DNA: TGTGCCAGCAGCCGGACAGGGGGCAATCACATTCAGTACTTC
CDR3: CASSRTGGNHIQYF

size: -
J: TRBJ1-2
V: TRBV15
D: TRBD1
DNA: TGTGCCACCAGCACTTTGACAGGGGGAAACTATGGCTACACCTTC
CDR3: CATSTLTGGNYGYTF

size: -
J: TRBJ2-6
V: TRBV7-9
D: TRBD1
DNA: TGTGCCAGCAGCACCTGGGACAGGGACTCTGGGGCCAACGTCCTGACTTTC
CDR3: CASSTWDRDSGANVLTF

size: -
J: TRBJ2-2
V: TRBV4-3
D: -
DNA: TGCGCCAGCAGCCAAGCGGGGCCGGGGACCGGGGAGCTGTTTTTT
CDR3: CASSQAGPGTGELFF

size: -
J: TRBJ2-6
V: TRBV20-1
D: -
DNA: TGCAGTGCACATGGGGCCAACGTCCTGACTTTC
CDR3: CSAHGANVLTF

size: -
J: TRBJ2-3
V: TRBV7-9
D: -
DNA: TGTGCCAGCAGCTCGGCGGCTGGGACTACGCAGTATTTT
CDR3: CASSSAAGTTQYF

size: -
J: TRBJ2-5
V: TRBV28
D: TRBD1
DNA: TGTGCCAGCGGAAGACAGGGGGGATCGGAGACCCAGTACTTC
CDR3: CASGRQGGSETQYF

size: -
J: TRBJ2-5
V: TRBV29-1
D: TRBD1
DNA: TGCAGCGCTTCAATGGGACAGGGTATAGGAGAGACCCAGTACTTC
CDR3: CSASMGQGIGETQYF

size: -
J: TRBJ2-3
V: TRBV24-1
D: -
DNA: TGTGCCACCCACTCCGGGACAATAAGCACAGATACGCAGTATTTT
CDR3: CATHSGTISTDTQYF

size: few
J: TRBJ2-7
V: TRBV13
D: -
DNA: TGTGCCAGCAGTCAGAGCTCCTACGAGCAGTACTTC
CDR3: CASSQSSYEQYF

size: once
J: TRBJ2-3
V: TRBV5-1
D: -
DNA: TGCGCCAGCAGCTACGACACAGATACGCAGTATTTT
CDR3: CASSYDTDTQYF

size: -
J: TRBJ1-2
V: TRBV19
D: TRBD1
DNA: TGTGCCAGTATCAACACAGGGGTGAACTATGGCTACACCTTC
CDR3: CASINTGVNYGYTF

size: -
J: TRBJ2-5
V: TRBV2
D: -
DNA: TGTGCCAGCAGGCTAGGGGAGGTAGAGACCCAGTACTTC
CDR3: CASRLGEVETQYF

size: -
J: TRBJ2-1
V: TRBV30
D: -
DNA: TGTGCCTGGAGTGTACTCGACAGCAAGTTCTTC
CDR3: CAWSVLDSKFF

size: -
J: TRBJ1-5
V: TRBV15
D: TRBD1
DNA: TGTGCCACCTCCAAGATGGACAGGGAGAATCAGCCCCAGCATTTT
CDR3: CATSKMDRENQPQHF

size: -
J: TRBJ2-5
V: TRBV7-9
D: TRBD1
DNA: TGTGCCAGCAGCCACGGACAAGGGGGCTCGGAGGAGACCCAGTACTTC
CDR3: CASSHGQGGSEETQYF

size: once
J: TRBJ2-2
V: TRBV29-1
D: -
DNA: TGCAGCGCCCGATTGGCGGGAAGGACCACCGGGGAGCTGTTTTTT
CDR3: CSARLAGRTTGELFF

size: -
J: TRBJ2-5
V: TRBV2
D: -
DNA: TGTGCCAGCAGTGGGACTAATCAAGAGACCCAGTACTTC
CDR3: CASSGTNQETQYF

size: -
J: TRBJ1-1
V: TRBV29-1
D: -
DNA: TGCAGCGTAAGCGGGTACATGAACACTGAAGCTTTCTTT
CDR3: CSVSGYMNTEAFF

size: -
J: TRBJ2-7
V: TRBV27
D: TRBD2
DNA: TGTGCCAGCAGTTTAACTAGCGGGAGGGGGGACGAGCAGTACTTC
CDR3: CASSLTSGRGDEQYF

size: -
J: TRBJ2-2
V: TRBV28
D: -
DNA: TGTGCCAGCAGACAGGGGGGACTAACCGGGGAGCTGTTTTTT
CDR3: CASRQGGLTGELFF

size: once
J: TRBJ2-3
V: TRBV30
D: -
DNA: TGTGCCTGGAGACACGGGGGCCCAGATACGCAGTATTTT
CDR3: CAWRHGGPDTQYF

size: -
J: TRBJ2-3
V: TRBV29-1
D: TRBD1
DNA: TGCAGCGCTGGGGACAGCGATACGCAGTATTTT
CDR3: CSAGDSDTQYF

size: -
J: TRBJ2-4
V: TRBV6-5
D: TRBD1
DNA: TGTGCCAGCAGTCACCGGGACAGGGGATTAGACATTCAGTACTTC
CDR3: CASSHRDRGLDIQYF

size: -
J: TRBJ2-3
V: TRBV3-1
D: -
DNA: TGTGCCAGCAGCCGCTTCTCAGCGGAGGTTACAGATACGCAGTATTTT
CDR3: CASSRFSAEVTDTQYF

size: few
J: TRBJ1-2
V: TRBV4-3
D: -
DNA: TGCGCCAGCAGCCAAGATCGGGGGGTCTATGGCTACACCTTC
CDR3: CASSQDRGVYGYTF

size: -
J: TRBJ2-3
V: TRBV20-1
D: TRBD2
DNA: TGCAGTGCCCAGCGGGAGGGGGGTGCCACAGATACGCAGTATTTT
CDR3: CSAQREGGATDTQYF

size: -
J: TRBJ1-2
V: TRBV28
D: -
DNA: TGTGCCAGCAGTTTCGAAATTCTCTATGGCTACACCTTC
CDR3: CASSFEILYGYTF

size: -
J: TRBJ2-7
V: TRBV30
D: -
DNA: TGTGCCTGGAGTGAACAGGTCTCCTACGAGCAGTACTTC
CDR3: CAWSEQVSYEQYF

size: -
J: TRBJ2-7
V: TRBV30
D: TRBD2
DNA: TGTGCCTGGCTCGCTAGCGGGAGGTCGAAGCAGTACTTC
CDR3: CAWLASGRSKQYF

size: -
J: TRBJ2-5
V: TRBV3-1
D: -
DNA: TGTGCCAGCAGCCAGTTTTCGGCTGAAGAGACCCAGTACTTC
CDR3: CASSQFSAEETQYF

size: -
J: TRBJ2-7
V: TRBV28
D: -
DNA: TGTGCCAGCAGTTTGGGGGGGCAGGCCTCCTACGAGCAGTACTTC
CDR3: CASSLGGQASYEQYF

size: -
J: TRBJ2-5
V: TRBV20-1
D: -
DNA: TGCAGTGCTAGGAACTCACAGGGCGGGGAGACCCAGTACTTC
CDR3: CSARNSQGGETQYF

size: -
J: TRBJ2-1
V: TRBV28
D: TRBD1
DNA: TGTGCCAGCAGTAAAAGGACAGGGGGCCGGAATGAGCAGTTCTTC
CDR3: CASSKRTGGRNEQFF

size: once
J: TRBJ2-5
V: TRBV5-4
D: TRBD2
DNA: TGTGCCAGCAGCTTGGCAGGGAGGGAAGAGACCCAGTACTTC
CDR3: CASSLAGREETQYF

size: once
J: TRBJ2-7
V: TRBV20-1
D: TRBD1
DNA: TGCAGTGCTAGAGATCCCGGGACAGGGTACGAGCAGTACTTC
CDR3: CSARDPGTGYEQYF

size: once
J: TRBJ2-7
V: TRBV29-1
D: TRBD2
DNA: TGCAGCGTTGAAACGGCTAGCGGCTCCTACGAGCAGTACTTC
CDR3: CSVETASGSYEQYF

size: -
J: TRBJ2-1
V: TRBV15
D: -
DNA: TGTGCCACCAGCAGAGATAGTCTAGGGTATGAGCAGTTCTTC
CDR3: CATSRDSLGYEQFF